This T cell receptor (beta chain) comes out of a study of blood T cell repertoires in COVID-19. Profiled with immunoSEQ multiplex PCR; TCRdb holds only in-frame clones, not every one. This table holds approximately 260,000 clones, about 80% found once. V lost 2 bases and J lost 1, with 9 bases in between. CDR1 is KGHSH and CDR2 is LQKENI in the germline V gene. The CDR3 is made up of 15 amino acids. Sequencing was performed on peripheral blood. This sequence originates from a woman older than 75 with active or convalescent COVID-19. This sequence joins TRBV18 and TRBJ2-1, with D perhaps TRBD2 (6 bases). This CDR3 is CASSPMAGSYNEQFF. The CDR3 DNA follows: TGTGCCAGCTCACCAATGGCGGGATCCTACAATGAGCAGTTCTTC.